Each of the 24 T cell receptor beta chains below was sequenced from the same sample in a study of blood T cell repertoires in COVID-19. This table comes from immunoSEQ multiplex PCR, and its TCRdb copy is limited to in-frame clones, with some not included. The table has roughly 260,000 clones, approximately 81% seen once. Sequences were obtained from peripheral blood. The receptors here all came from a woman in her late teens or twenties with acute or convalescent COVID-19.

The chain links TRBV15 to TRBJ2-2; 9 bases map to TRBD2. Germline CDR1 is LNHNV and CDR2 is YYDKDF (reference sequence). The CDR3 sequence is 19 residues long. Trimming cost V 1 base and J 3 bases; bases outside gene matches: 12. DNA of the CDR3: TGTGCCACCAGCAGAGGCCTCGACGGTAGCGGGAGAGACACCGGGGAGCTGTTTTTT. Translating it yields CATSRGLDGSGRDTGELFF.

The CDR3 loop is CASSLLLGQPKTLNYGYTF. Here the CDR3 DNA reads TGTGCCAGCAGTTTATTGTTGGGGCAGCCAAAAACCCTTAACTATGGCTACACCTTC. J is TRBJ1-2 and V is TRBV28, with a possible D match to TRBD1 (5 bases). The V and J ends lost 1 base and 1 base respectively, with 22 bases between them. CDR1 is MDHEN, CDR2 SYDVKM, per germline. The CDR3 is 19 residues long.

The chain uses TRBV28 and TRBJ2-1, with 8 bases matching TRBD2. CDR1 is MDHEN and CDR2 is SYDVKM in the germline V gene. Trimming at V came to 5 bases and at J to 8 bases, leaving 14 bases not matched to a gene. The CDR3 runs 16 residues. This CDR3 is CASSTGERELVDEQFF. CDR3 bases: TGTGCCAGCAGTACCGGGGAGCGGGAGTTGGTAGATGAGCAGTTCTTC.

Written as DNA, the CDR3 is TGCGCCAGCAGCTTATTCAGGGAAAACTATGGCTACACCTTC. This translates into CASSLFRENYGYTF. The chain recombines TRBV5-1 with TRBJ1-2, with D possibly TRBD1 on 5 matching bases. V lost 2 bases and J 2 bases, leaving 10 bases between the germline ends. The CDR3 extends over 14 amino acids. Per the germline V gene, CDR1 is SGHRS and CDR2 is YFSETQ.

V gene TRBV10-1 combines with J gene TRBJ1-4; a weak D match, TRBD1 (6 bases). V was trimmed by 2 bases and J by 7 bases, leaving 14 bases between them. Per the germline V gene, CDR1 is WNHNN and CDR2 is SYGVQD (reference sequence). CDR3 length: 15 residues. The CDR3 region is CASSEGRGGGEKLFF. For the CDR3, the DNA is TGCGCCAGCAGTGAGGGCAGGGGCGGGGGTGAAAAACTGTTTTTT.

The chain joins TRBV6-5 to TRBJ1-6; 8 nucleotides line up with TRBD1. J gave up 8 bases and V 0 bases, and 3 bases lay outside the gene matches. Germline CDR1 reads MNHEY; CDR2 reads SVGAGI. CDR3 size: 15 residues. The CDR3 DNA is TGTGCCAGCAGTTACTCGGGACAGGAGTATTCACCCCTCCACTTT. This codes for CASSYSGQEYSPLHF.

The chain is built from TRBV11-2 and TRBJ1-2, with D uncertain. Trimming removed 5 bases at V and 1 base at J, with 8 bases between. The CDR3 spans 13 residues. Per germline, CDR1 SGHAT and CDR2 FQNNGV. In nucleotides, the CDR3 is TGTGCCAGCAGCCTGTCGGGTAACTATGGCTACACCTTC. Translating gives CASSLSGNYGYTF.

The genes are TRBV27 and TRBJ1-1; 8 bases are a match to TRBD1. Germline V lookup: CDR1 MNHEY, CDR2 SMNVEV (reference sequence). CDR3 length: 15 residues. V shed 5 bases, J shed 4 bases, and the junction held 9 bases outside the gene matches. The CDR3 DNA reads TGTGCCAGCAGTCCCCATCCAGGGGGCCGCACTGAAGCTTTCTTT. Encoded protein: CASSPHPGGRTEAFF.

The chain carries TRBV11-2 and TRBJ2-7; no clear D gene. Germline lookup yields CDR1 SGHAT and CDR2 FQNNGV. Trimming took 5 bases from V and 5 from J, leaving 7 bases between them. CDR3 length equals 11 residues. This CDR3 reads CASSPVNEQYF. The CDR3 DNA follows: TGTGCCAGCAGCCCAGTGAACGAGCAGTACTTC.

The chain carries TRBV2 and TRBJ2-7, with TRBD2 as a possible D gene (5 bases). The CDR3 covers 17 residues. In germline, CDR1 is SNHLY, CDR2 FYNNEI. The germline V and J ends were trimmed by 1 base and 3 bases, with 19 bases remaining between them. The CDR3 protein is CASSEEDSKGADYEQYF. As DNA, the CDR3 is TGTGCCAGCAGTGAAGAAGATAGCAAAGGAGCGGACTACGAGCAGTACTTC.

The J gene is TRBJ2-5, the V gene TRBV6-2 or TRBV6-3, with D unclear. Germline V gene lookup returns CDR1 MNHEY and CDR2 SVGEGT. The CDR3 runs to 15 residues. V dropped 0 bases and J dropped 3 bases, with 11 bases sitting between them. The CDR3 region has the DNA TGTGCCAGCAGTTACTCTTCAGGTTGGGAAGAGACCCAGTACTTC. Protein: CASSYSSGWEETQYF.

V is TRBV30 and J is TRBJ2-3, with D hard to call. This CDR3 comprises 13 residues. Trimming cost V 4 bases and J 2 bases, with 10 bases left between them. Germline CDR1 GTSNPN, CDR2 SVGIG (reference sequence). This CDR3 is CAWIPRVTDTQYF. The DNA for the CDR3 is TGTGCCTGGATCCCCCGGGTCACAGATACGCAGTATTTT.

The chain links TRBV4-1 to TRBJ1-2; maybe TRBD1 (6 bases). CDR1 MGHRA and CDR2 YSYEKL come from the germline V gene. V was trimmed by 3 bases and J by 0 bases, leaving 11 bases between them. This CDR3 spans 15 amino acids. CDR3 sequence: CASSQDSIPNYGYTF. The CDR3 DNA sequence: TGCGCCAGCAGCCAGGACAGTATACCTAACTATGGCTACACCTTC.

J is TRBJ2-3 and V is TRBV21-1; TRBD2, the D gene given by the table, was not confirmed from the DNA. TRBV21-1 is annotated as a pseudogene. CDR3 length: 17 amino acids. CDR3 sequence (DNA): TGTGCCAGCAGCAAAGATCACAGGAGGGCTAGCACAGATACGCAGTATTTT. It translates to CASSKDHRRASTDTQYF.

This clone was recorded only once. This chain joins TRBV5-4 and TRBJ2-1; 11 nucleotides match TRBD2. Germline loops: CDR1 SGHNT, CDR2 YYREEE (reference sequence). V lost 0 bases, J lost 7 bases, and 9 bases stayed unmatched. This CDR3 contains 17 residues. The CDR3: CASSLATSGRRGNEQFF. The CDR3 DNA reads TGTGCCAGCAGCTTGGCCACTAGCGGGAGACGCGGGAATGAGCAGTTCTTC. The whole variable domain, remainder taken from reference TRBV5-4 and TRBJ2-1, is ETGVTQSPTHLIKTRGQQVTLRCSSQSGHNTVSWYQQALGQGPQFIFQYYREEENGRGNFPPRFSGLQFPNYSSELNVNALELDDSALYLCASSLATSGRRGNEQFFGPGTRLTVL.

V usage is TRBV28 and J usage is TRBJ2-3, with 8 positions matching TRBD2. In germline, CDR1 is MDHEN, CDR2 SYDVKM. The ends lost 3 bases at V and 5 bases at J; junction bases unmatched: 28. This CDR3 is 22 amino acids long. CDR3 protein: CASSFLFRPTSGNTKNGDTQYF. Here the CDR3 DNA reads TGTGCCAGCAGTTTCCTTTTCAGACCAACTAGCGGCAACACGAAGAACGGAGATACGCAGTATTTT.

The chain couples TRBV19 to TRBJ2-7; 8 bases map to TRBD2. V shed 5 bases, J shed 0 bases, and the junction held 9 bases outside the gene matches. This CDR3 comprises 16 residues. Germline CDR1 is LNHDA and CDR2 is SQIVND (reference sequence). CDR3 loop: CASSRSGSFSSYEQYF. The DNA of the CDR3 is TGTGCCAGTAGTCGGAGCGGGAGCTTCAGCTCCTACGAGCAGTACTTC.

The chain uses TRBV9 and TRBJ1-1; TRBD1 is a possible D gene (6 bases). The germline V gene has CDR1 SGDLS and CDR2 YYNGEE. V was trimmed by 3 bases and J by 1 base, leaving 13 bases between them. The CDR3 contains 15 residues. The CDR3 nucleotides are TGTGCCAGCAGCGCCCAGGGAGGGGGGAACACTGAAGCTTTCTTT. It encodes CASSAQGGGNTEAFF.

This clone was seen just once. The chain recombines TRBV6-6 with TRBJ1-6; TRBD1 is a possible D gene (6 bases). V gave up 1 base and J gave up 8 bases, with 15 bases separating them. The CDR3 runs to 16 residues. CDR1 is MNHNY, CDR2 SVGAGI, per germline (reference sequence). CDR3: CASSYLGAGAYSPLHF. In DNA form, the CDR3 reads TGTGCCAGCAGTTACTTAGGGGCAGGGGCGTATTCACCCCTCCACTTT.

The chain links TRBV6-2 or TRBV6-3 to TRBJ1-6; D is unresolved. Trimming took 2 bases from V and 7 from J, leaving 9 bases between them. The germline V gene encodes CDR1 MNHEY and CDR2 SVGEGT. The CDR3 loop spans 14 amino acids. The CDR3 loop is CASSYETRNSPLHF. As DNA, the CDR3 is TGTGCCAGCAGTTACGAAACGCGGAATTCACCCCTCCACTTT.

Here the CDR3 reads CASSPRARYGYTF. The CDR3 DNA follows: TGTGCCAGCAGTCCCAGGGCCAGATATGGCTACACCTTC. The rearrangement joins TRBV27 to TRBJ1-2; D perhaps matches TRBD1 (5 bases). Trimming removed 5 bases at V and 5 bases at J, with 12 bases between. The CDR3 loop spans 13 amino acids. CDR1 is MNHEY and CDR2 is SMNVEV in the germline V gene (reference sequence).

This chain uses TRBV19 with TRBJ1-3; weak D call: TRBD1 (5 bases). Deletions cut 1 base from V and 0 bases from J, with 19 bases between. CDR3 length equals 19 residues. Germline CDR1 and CDR2: LNHDA and SQIVND (reference sequence). The CDR3 here is CASSIVPWGRPSSGNTIYF. As DNA, the CDR3 is TGTGCCAGTAGTATAGTCCCTTGGGGCAGACCGAGCTCTGGAAACACCATATATTTT.

This chain uses TRBV28 with TRBJ2-1; weak D call: TRBD2 (7 bases). Germline CDR1 reads MDHEN; CDR2 reads SYDVKM. This CDR3 is 17 amino acids long. V lost 5 bases and J lost 1, with 18 bases in between. The CDR3 nucleotides read TGTGCCAGCAGTCCAACCCAGGGGAGGGCGTCCTACAATGAGCAGTTCTTC. Its protein is CASSPTQGRASYNEQFF.

J is TRBJ2-5 and V is TRBV28, with a weak D call TRBD2 (6 bases). The CDR3 is made up of 14 amino acids. V was pared by 5 bases and J by 5 bases, with 15 bases between. Germline CDR1 and CDR2: MDHEN and SYDVKM. The CDR3 sequence: CASSPGTLRETQYF. The DNA of the CDR3 is TGTGCCAGCAGTCCAGGGACTCTGCGGGAGACCCAGTACTTC.